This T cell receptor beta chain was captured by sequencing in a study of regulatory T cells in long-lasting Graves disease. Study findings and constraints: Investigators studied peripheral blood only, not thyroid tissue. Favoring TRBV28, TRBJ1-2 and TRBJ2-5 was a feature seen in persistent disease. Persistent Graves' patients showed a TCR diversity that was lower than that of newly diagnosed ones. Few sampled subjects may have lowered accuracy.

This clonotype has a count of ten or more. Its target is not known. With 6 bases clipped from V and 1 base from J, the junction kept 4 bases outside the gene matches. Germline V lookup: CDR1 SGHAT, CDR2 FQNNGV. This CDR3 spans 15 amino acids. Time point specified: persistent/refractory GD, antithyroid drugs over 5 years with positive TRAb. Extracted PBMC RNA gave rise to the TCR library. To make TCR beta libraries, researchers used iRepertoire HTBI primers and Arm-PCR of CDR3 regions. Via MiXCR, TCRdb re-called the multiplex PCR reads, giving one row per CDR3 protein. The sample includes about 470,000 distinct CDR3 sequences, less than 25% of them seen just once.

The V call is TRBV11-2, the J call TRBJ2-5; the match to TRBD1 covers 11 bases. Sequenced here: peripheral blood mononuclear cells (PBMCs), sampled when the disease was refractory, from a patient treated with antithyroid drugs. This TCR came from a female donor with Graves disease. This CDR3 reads CASSLGQGVQETQYF. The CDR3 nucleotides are TGTGCCAGCAGTTTGGGACAGGGGGTCCAAGAGACCCAGTACTTC.